This T cell receptor (beta chain) was sequenced in a study of CD8 T cells in Susac syndrome (dated by TCRdb to between 2018 and 2021). A note on the overall study: Whether CD8+ T cell activation and differentiation in Susac syndrome was antigen driven was tested using repertoire sequencing. The study compared CD8+ T cell repertoire clonality among 12 healthy donors, roughly 14 Susac syndrome patients and approximately 16 multiple sclerosis patients. General study outcomes and caveats: The TCR sequencing and HLA analysis was acknowledged to have included a relatively small number of individuals.

High-throughput TCR beta sequencing profiled peripheral blood CD8+ and CD4+ T cells from healthy donors, Susac syndrome patients and multiple sclerosis patients. The multiple sclerosis controls were treatment-naive patients who had stable or active relapsing-remitting disease and met the revised McDonald criteria. Bulk CD8+ and CD4+ T cells were purified magnetically by negative isolation, whereas CD8+ TEMRA cells were enriched by FACS. Blood was collected in EDTA tubes and processed within 24 hours, with PBMCs isolated through density gradient centrifugation. PBMCs intended for TCR sequencing were frozen in liquid nitrogen and were later thawed in a 37 degrees C water bath. The sorted or isolated CD4+, CD8+ and CD8+ TEMRA cells had a purity of 90% or higher. At the junction V is shortened by 1 base and J by 9 bases; bases outside the gene matches: 11. CDR1 and CDR2 (DFQATT, SNEGSKA) derive from the germline V gene (reference sequence). Including the terminal cysteine and phenylalanine, the CDR3 comprises 15 residues. The CDR3 DNA has 45 bases and is translated from base 1.

RNA was extracted with the RNeasy kit and roughly 0.5 to 1 ug was reverse transcribed using random hexamers. TCR beta CDR3 regions were amplified with the immunoSEQ multiplex PCR assay covering 54 Vbeta and 13 Jbeta segments. PCR amplification bias was corrected using a synthetic template baseline for primer optimization and computational correction. The source study handled its data this way. Reads were annotated to V, D and J genes according to IMGT and were analyzed with immunoSEQ Analyzer, with only productive sequences retained. To calculate clonality, Shannon entropy was normalized by log2 of the number of productive unique sequences and then subtracted from one. For each patient and control, public and private clones were evaluated among the 100 most prevalent clones. A clone was defined as Susac-specific if it was absent from the healthy and MS cohorts, from roughly 980 published viral clones and from other ImmuneACCESS disease sequences. TCRdb trimmed the raw reads at Q25, called clones with MiXCR and kept productive beta chains. CDR3 protein sequences are deduplicated, and each keeps its most common genes and DNA. The V and J calls reflect TCRdb's pipeline rather than the authors' work. This sample lists about 400,000 distinct CDR3 sequences; 75% to 90% were detected once. Under 0.15% of the sample belongs to the ten largest clones.

For this clonotype: Its antigen is still unknown. One base away there is no much larger clone; base qualities are not given.

The receptor's source is a human donor with multiple sclerosis. Source material: CD8+ T cells from PBMCs. The rearrangement combines TRBV20-1 with TRBJ2-1, with 8 central nucleotides matching TRBD2. The CDR3 corresponds to CSARAEAGDVGEQFF. At the DNA level, the sequence is TGCAGTGCTAGAGCGGAAGCGGGAGATGTAGGTGAGCAGTTCTTC.